These 15 T cell receptor beta chains were sequenced from one sample in a study of kidney transplant recipient with SARS-CoV-2 infection. TCRdb re-called the reads through MiXCR, storing one row per CDR3 protein. Of some 220,000 distinct CDR3 sequences in the sample, more than 25% were seen once. Specimen: a blood sample, collected at baseline and between days 110 and 120 from a kidney transplant recipient. The origin of the receptors is a young adult male patient who had COVID-19 and was a kidney transplant recipient. The graft donor may have contributed some T cells.

This clonotype appeared many times. V usage is TRBV28 and J usage is TRBJ1-2; D gene uncertain. The V gene lost 5 bases and the J gene lost 7 bases, with 20 bases spanning the gap. Germline lookup yields CDR1 MDHEN and CDR2 SYDVKM. The CDR3 runs to 15 residues. CDR3 sequence: CASSPHVRFGSGYTF. The DNA for the CDR3 is TGTGCCAGCAGTCCCCATGTGCGCTTCGGGAGTGGCTACACCTTC.

This clonotype was detected many times. This chain uses TRBV9 with TRBJ1-2, with D tentatively TRBD1 (5 bases). The germline gives CDR1 SGDLS, CDR2 YYNGEE. The V and J ends lost 0 bases and 4 bases respectively, with 10 bases between them. This CDR3 region has 14 residues. CDR3 nucleotide sequence: TGTGCCAGCAGCGTAGGAGGGGCGAGCTATGGCTACACCTTC. Translating gives CASSVGGASYGYTF.

The chain uses TRBV3-1 and TRBJ2-5; D remains ambiguous. Trimming left V 5 bases short and J 5 bases short, with 24 bases between. The CDR3 consists of 17 residues. Germline lookup yields CDR1 LGHDT and CDR2 YNNKEL (reference sequence). For the CDR3, the DNA is TGTGCCAGCAGCGAATTGTATCCCATTTCTTCCTCTGAGACCCAGTACTTC. As protein: CASSELYPISSSETQYF.

About this clonotype: This may come from a read error, since a much larger clone is one base off. This chain uses TRBV11-1 with TRBJ1-2, with no clear D. The CDR3 extends over 17 amino acids. The germline CDR1 and CDR2 sequences are SGHAT and FQDESV (reference sequence). The CDR3 nucleotides read TGTGCCAGCAGCTGGAGTGGTAAGGCTGGAAAGACCTATGGCCACACCTTC. This sequence encodes CASSWSGKAGKTYGHTF. The full variable domain, completed using reference TRBV11-1 and TRBJ1-2, is EAEVAQSPRYKITEKSQAVAFWCDPISGHATLYWYRQILGQGPELLVQFQDESVVDDSQLPKDRFSAERLKGVDSTLKIQPAELGDSAMYLCASSWSGKAGKTYGHTFGSGTRLTVV.

The chain couples TRBV7-2 to TRBJ2-3, with 11 bases identical to TRBD1. Germline-derived CDR1 and CDR2 are SGHTA and FQGNSA. The CDR3 spans 18 residues. Trimming removed 8 bases from V and 5 bases from J; junction bases left unmatched: 18. CDR3 residues: CASGKPRPGQGVLDTQYF. CDR3 sequence (DNA): TGTGCCAGCGGCAAACCCCGACCGGGACAGGGGGTCCTAGATACGCAGTATTTT.

The table lists this clonotype with many counts. The chain is built from TRBV3-1 and TRBJ2-2; D is unclear. This CDR3 contains 18 residues. Germline-derived CDR1 and CDR2 are LGHDT and YNNKEL (reference sequence). V lost 4 bases and J 5 bases, leaving 23 bases between the germline ends. CDR3 loop: CASSLIYPISGLTGELFF. The CDR3 nucleotides read TGTGCCAGCAGCCTAATTTATCCCATTTCAGGCTTGACCGGGGAGCTGTTTTTT.

This clonotype has ten or more counts. This chain connects TRBV27 to TRBJ2-2; the D gene is possibly TRBD2 (6 bases). The CDR3 sequence is 16 residues long. V lost 8 bases and J lost 1, with 17 bases in between. Germline CDR1 MNHEY, CDR2 SMNVEV (reference sequence). The CDR3 coding sequence is TGTGCCAGCGCTCTTACGTGGGGAGGGAACACCGGGGAGCTGTTTTTT. Protein: CASALTWGGNTGELFF.

Comment on this clonotype: One base away lies a much larger clone, so this may be a sequencing read error. J is TRBJ1-3 and V is TRBV9; TRBD1 is a possible D gene (5 bases). The germline V gene has CDR1 SGDLS and CDR2 YYNGEE. The V gene lost 4 bases and the J gene lost 0 bases, with 11 bases spanning the gap. The CDR3 has 15 residues. In DNA form, the CDR3 reads TGTGCCAGCAGCCCAAGACAGCACTCTGGAAACACCATATATTTT. This gives the protein CASSPRQHSGNTIYF.

The table lists this clonotype with many counts. The chain carries TRBV6-8 and TRBJ1-2; D remains unclear. Per the germline V gene, CDR1 is MNHGY and CDR2 is SAAAGT. V was clipped by 4 bases and J by 4 bases, with 22 bases between them. The CDR3 extends over 17 amino acids. The chain's CDR3 is CASSSFTRSRKTYGYTF. For the CDR3, the DNA is TGTGCCAGCAGTTCATTCACACGCTCTAGAAAGACCTATGGCTACACCTTC.

This clonotype was recorded at least ten times. V usage is TRBV3-1 and J usage is TRBJ1-3; tentative D call: TRBD1 (5 bases). Germline CDR1 LGHDT, CDR2 YNNKEL (reference sequence). V was clipped by 5 bases and J by 2 bases, with 16 bases between them. The CDR3 is 16 residues long. DNA of the CDR3: TGTGCCAGCAGCTATGGGACCACTACGCCTGGAAACACCATATATTTT. Translated: CASSYGTTTPGNTIYF.

Many counts were recorded for this clonotype. The chain recombines TRBV11-2 with TRBJ1-6; 8 bases line up with TRBD1. CDR1 SGHAT and CDR2 FQNNGV come from the germline V gene. V lost 2 bases and J lost 6; bases outside the gene matches: 3. The CDR3 extends over 15 amino acids. In DNA, the CDR3 is TGTGCCAGCAGCTTAACCACAGGGGGTAATTCACCCCTCCACTTT. It translates to CASSLTTGGNSPLHF.

In the case of this clonotype: Given a much more abundant clone one base away, this may be a read error. This chain uses TRBV6-9 with TRBJ1-2; D is unclear. The germline gives CDR1 MNHGY, CDR2 SVAAGI. This CDR3 spans 17 amino acids. V lost 7 bases and J lost 4, with 25 bases in between. The CDR3 here is CASNLQPPYGKTYGYTF. The CDR3, as DNA: TGTGCCAGCAATTTACAACCGCCTTACGGAAAGACCTATGGCTACACCTTC.

The sample holds many counts of this clonotype. The chain couples TRBV2 to TRBJ2-1; no definite D call. The CDR3 loop spans 15 amino acids. CDR1 is SNHLY, CDR2 FYNNEI, per germline. Trimming removed 2 bases at V and 9 bases at J, with 17 bases between. DNA for the CDR3: TGTGCCAGCAGTGAATATGAGTCAGGATTAACTGAGCAGTTCTTC. Its protein is CASSEYESGLTEQFF.

This clonotype came up a few times. This sequence joins TRBV7-2 and TRBJ2-3; 12 bases match TRBD2. Germline V gene data show CDR1 as SGHTA and CDR2 as FQGNSA. The CDR3 runs 16 residues. The V segment lost 5 bases and the J segment 5 bases; nucleotides outside the gene matches: 8. CDR3 in amino acids: CASSTSSGGAGDTQYF. DNA of the CDR3: TGTGCCAGCAGCACATCTAGCGGGGGGGCCGGAGATACGCAGTATTTT.

A word on this clonotype: This may arise from a read error, as a much more abundant clone is one base away. The conserved phenylalanine or tryptophan normally closing the CDR3 is absent here, so this likely arose from a read error. V usage is TRBV7-3 and J usage is TRBJ2-4; possibly TRBD1 for D (6 bases). Near its end, the DNA agrees better with TRBJ2-7, so the J call may be wrong. Germline lookup yields CDR1 SGHTA and CDR2 FQGTGA. There are 15 residues in the CDR3. The chain's CDR3 is CASSLQSGAPYEQYL. DNA of the CDR3: TGTGCCAGCAGCTTACAGTCAGGGGCCCCCTACGAGCAGTACCTC.